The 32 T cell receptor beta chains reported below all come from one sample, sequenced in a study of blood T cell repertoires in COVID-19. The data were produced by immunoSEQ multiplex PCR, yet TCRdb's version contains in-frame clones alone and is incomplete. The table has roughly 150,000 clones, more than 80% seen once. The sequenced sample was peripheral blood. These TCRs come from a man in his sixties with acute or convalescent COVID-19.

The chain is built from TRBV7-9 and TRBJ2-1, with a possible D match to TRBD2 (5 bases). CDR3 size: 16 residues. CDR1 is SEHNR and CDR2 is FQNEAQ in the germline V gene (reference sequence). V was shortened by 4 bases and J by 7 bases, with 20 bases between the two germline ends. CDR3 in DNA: TGTGCCAGCAGCTCCTGGTTGGGCGGGCTGACGAATGAGCAGTTCTTC. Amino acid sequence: CASSSWLGGLTNEQFF.

The CDR3 sequence is CASSLEGQGGDTQYF. The CDR3 coding sequence is TGCGCCAGCAGCTTGGAAGGACAGGGCGGCGATACGCAGTATTTT. This chain uses TRBV5-1 with TRBJ2-3, with 8 bases that match TRBD1. Trimming took 0 bases from V and 6 from J; bases not matched to a gene: 6. From germline, CDR1 is SGHRS and CDR2 YFSETQ. The CDR3 has 15 residues.

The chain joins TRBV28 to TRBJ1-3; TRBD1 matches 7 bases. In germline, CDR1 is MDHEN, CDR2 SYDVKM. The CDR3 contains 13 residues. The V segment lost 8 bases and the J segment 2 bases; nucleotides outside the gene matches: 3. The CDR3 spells CASSTGPGNTIYF. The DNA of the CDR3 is TGTGCCAGCTCGACAGGGCCTGGAAACACCATATATTTT.

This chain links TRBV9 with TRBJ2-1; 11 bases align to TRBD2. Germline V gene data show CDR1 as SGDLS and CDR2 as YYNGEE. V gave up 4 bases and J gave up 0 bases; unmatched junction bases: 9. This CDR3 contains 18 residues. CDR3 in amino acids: CASSTTTSGGTSYNEQFF. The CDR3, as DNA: TGTGCCAGCAGCACTACTACTAGCGGGGGTACCTCCTACAATGAGCAGTTCTTC.

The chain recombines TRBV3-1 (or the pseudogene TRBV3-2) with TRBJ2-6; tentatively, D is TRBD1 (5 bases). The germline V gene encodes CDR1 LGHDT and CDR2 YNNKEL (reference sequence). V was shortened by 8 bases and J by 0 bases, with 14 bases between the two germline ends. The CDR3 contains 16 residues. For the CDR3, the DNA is TGTGCCAGCGGCGGTCAGGGCAGCTCTGGGGCCAACGTCCTGACTTTC. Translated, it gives CASGGQGSSGANVLTF.

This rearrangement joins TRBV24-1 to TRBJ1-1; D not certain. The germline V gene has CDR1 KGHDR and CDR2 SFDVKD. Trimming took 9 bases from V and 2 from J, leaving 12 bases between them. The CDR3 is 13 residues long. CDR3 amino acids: CATLNRGNTEAFF. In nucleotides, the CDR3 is TGTGCCACCTTGAACCGGGGTAACACTGAAGCTTTCTTT.

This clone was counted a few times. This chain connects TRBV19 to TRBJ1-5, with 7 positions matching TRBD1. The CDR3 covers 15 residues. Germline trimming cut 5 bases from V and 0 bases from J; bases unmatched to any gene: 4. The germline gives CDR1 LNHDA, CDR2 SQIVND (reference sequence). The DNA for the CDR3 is TGTGCCAGTAGTCCCGGGACAGTTAGCAATCAGCCCCAGCATTTT. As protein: CASSPGTVSNQPQHF. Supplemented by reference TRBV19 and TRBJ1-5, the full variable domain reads DGGITQSPKYLFRKEGQNVTLSCEQNLNHDAMYWYRQDPGQGLRLIYYSQIVNDFQKGDIAEGYSVSREKKESFPLTVTSAQKNPTAFYLCASSPGTVSNQPQHFGDGTRLSIL.

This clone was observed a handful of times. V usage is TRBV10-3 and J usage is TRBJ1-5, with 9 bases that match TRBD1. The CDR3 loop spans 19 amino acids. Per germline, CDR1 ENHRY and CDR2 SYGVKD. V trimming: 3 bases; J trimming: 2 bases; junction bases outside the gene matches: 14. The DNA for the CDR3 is TGTGCCATCAGTGACCCCGGGACAGGGTGGGGTATTGGCAATCAGCCCCAGCATTTT. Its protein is CAISDPGTGWGIGNQPQHF.

CDR3 in DNA: TGTGCCAGCAGCGTCCGGCTGGAGGGTAATTCACCCCTCCACTTT. Encoded protein: CASSVRLEGNSPLHF. This rearrangement joins TRBV9 to TRBJ1-6; D remains unclear. Germline V gives CDR1 SGDLS, CDR2 YYNGEE. V was pared by 2 bases and J by 6 bases, with 12 bases between. The length of the CDR3 is 15 residues.

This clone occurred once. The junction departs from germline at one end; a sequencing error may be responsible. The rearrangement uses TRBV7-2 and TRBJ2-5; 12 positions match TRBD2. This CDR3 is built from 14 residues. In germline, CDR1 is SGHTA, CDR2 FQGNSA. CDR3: CASSLAGGLETQYF. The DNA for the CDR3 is TGTGCCAGCAGCCTAGCGGGGGGGCTGGAGACCCAGTACTTC. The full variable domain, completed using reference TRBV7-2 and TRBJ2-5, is GAGVSQSPSNKVTEKGKDVELRCDPISGHTALYWYRQSLGQGLEFLIYFQGNSAPDKSGLPSDRFSAERTGGSVSTLTIQRTQQEDSAVYLCASSLAGGLETQYFGPGTRLLVL.

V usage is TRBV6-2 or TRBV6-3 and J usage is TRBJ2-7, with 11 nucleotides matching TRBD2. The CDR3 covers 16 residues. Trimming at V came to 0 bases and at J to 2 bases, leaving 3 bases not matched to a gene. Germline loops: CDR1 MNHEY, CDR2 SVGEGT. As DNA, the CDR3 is TGTGCCAGCAGTTACTCCGGGACTAGCGGAGCCTACGAGCAGTACTTC. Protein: CASSYSGTSGAYEQYF.

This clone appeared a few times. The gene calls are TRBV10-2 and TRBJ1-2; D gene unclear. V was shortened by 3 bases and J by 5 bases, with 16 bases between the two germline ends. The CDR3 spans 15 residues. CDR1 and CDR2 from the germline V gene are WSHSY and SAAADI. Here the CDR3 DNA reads TGCGCCAGCAGTGATATCCAGTTCCTCGGGTATGGCTACACCTTC. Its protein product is CASSDIQFLGYGYTF.

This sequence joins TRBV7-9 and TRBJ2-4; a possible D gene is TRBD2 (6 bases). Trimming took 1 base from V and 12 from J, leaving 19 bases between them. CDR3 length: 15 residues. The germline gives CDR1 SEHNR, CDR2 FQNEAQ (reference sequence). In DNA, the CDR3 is TGTGCCAGCAGCTTAGAATTCGGGGGACTGGGTACTCAGTACTTC. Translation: CASSLEFGGLGTQYF.

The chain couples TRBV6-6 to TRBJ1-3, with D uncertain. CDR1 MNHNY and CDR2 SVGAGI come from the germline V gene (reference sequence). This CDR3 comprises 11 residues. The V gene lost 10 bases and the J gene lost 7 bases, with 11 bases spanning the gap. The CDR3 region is CATGPGNTIYF. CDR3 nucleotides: TGTGCCACCGGTCCGGGGAACACCATATATTTT.

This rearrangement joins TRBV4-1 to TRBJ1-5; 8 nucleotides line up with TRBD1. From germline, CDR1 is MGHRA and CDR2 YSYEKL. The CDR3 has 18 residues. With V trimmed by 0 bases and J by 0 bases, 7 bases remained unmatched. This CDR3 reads CASSQDGQGARSNQPQHF. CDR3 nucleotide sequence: TGCGCCAGCAGCCAAGACGGGCAGGGGGCTCGTAGCAATCAGCCCCAGCATTTT.

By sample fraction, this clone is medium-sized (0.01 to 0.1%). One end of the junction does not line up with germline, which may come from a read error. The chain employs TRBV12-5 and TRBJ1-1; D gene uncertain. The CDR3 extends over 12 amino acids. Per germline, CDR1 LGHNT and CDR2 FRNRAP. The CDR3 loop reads CASGLRTTAAFF. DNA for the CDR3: TGTGCTAGTGGTTTGAGGACTACTGCAGCTTTCTTT.

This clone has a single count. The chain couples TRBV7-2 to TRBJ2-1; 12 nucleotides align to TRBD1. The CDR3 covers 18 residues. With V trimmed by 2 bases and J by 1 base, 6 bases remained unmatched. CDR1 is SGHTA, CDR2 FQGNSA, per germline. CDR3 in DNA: TGTGCCAGCAGCTTAAGGGGACAGGGGGCAGTATCCTACAATGAGCAGTTCTTC. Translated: CASSLRGQGAVSYNEQFF.

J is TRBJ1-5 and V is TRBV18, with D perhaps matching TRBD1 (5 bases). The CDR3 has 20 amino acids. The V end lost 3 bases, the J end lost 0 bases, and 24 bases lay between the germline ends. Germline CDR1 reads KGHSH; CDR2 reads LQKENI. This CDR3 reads CASSPDRGLAGDGSNQPQHF. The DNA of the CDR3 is TGTGCCAGCTCACCGGATCGAGGGCTCGCGGGGGATGGTAGCAATCAGCCCCAGCATTTT.

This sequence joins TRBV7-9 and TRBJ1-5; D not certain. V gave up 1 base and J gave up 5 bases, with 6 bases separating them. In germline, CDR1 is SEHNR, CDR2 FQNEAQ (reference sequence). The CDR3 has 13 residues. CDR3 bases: TGTGCCAGCAGCTTAGGGAGCGATCAGCCCCAGCATTTT. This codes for CASSLGSDQPQHF. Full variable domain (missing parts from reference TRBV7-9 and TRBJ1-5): DTGVSQNPRHKITKRGQNVTFRCDPISEHNRLYWYRQTLGQGPEFLTYFQNEAQLEKSRLLSDRFSAERPKGSFSTLEIQRTEQGDSAMYLCASSLGSDQPQHFGDGTRLSIL.

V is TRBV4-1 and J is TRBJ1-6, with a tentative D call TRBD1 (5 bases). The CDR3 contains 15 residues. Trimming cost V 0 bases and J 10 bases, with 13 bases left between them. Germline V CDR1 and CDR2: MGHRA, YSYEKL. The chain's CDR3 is CASSQEGGNGSPLHF. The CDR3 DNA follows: TGCGCCAGCAGCCAAGAGGGGGGTAATGGGTCACCCCTCCACTTT.

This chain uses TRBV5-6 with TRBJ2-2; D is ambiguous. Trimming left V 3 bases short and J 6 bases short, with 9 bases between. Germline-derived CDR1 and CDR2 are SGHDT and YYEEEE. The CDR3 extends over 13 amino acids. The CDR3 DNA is TGTGCCAGCAGCTCGATCAGCGCCGGGGAGCTGTTTTTT. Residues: CASSSISAGELFF.

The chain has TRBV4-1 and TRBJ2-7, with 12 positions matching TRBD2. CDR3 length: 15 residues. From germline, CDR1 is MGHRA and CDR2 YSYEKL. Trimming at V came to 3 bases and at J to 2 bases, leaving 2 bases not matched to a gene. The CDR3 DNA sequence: TGCGCCAGCAGCCACTCTAGCGGGGGGGCCTACGAGCAGTACTTC. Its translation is CASSHSSGGAYEQYF.

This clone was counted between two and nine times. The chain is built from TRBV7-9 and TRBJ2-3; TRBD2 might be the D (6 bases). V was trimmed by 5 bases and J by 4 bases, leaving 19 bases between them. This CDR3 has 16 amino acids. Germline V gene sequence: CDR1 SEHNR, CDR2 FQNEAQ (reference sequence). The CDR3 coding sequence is TGTGCCAGCAGCCCCCGTTGGGCTAGCGTGGCAGATACGCAGTATTTT. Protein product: CASSPRWASVADTQYF.

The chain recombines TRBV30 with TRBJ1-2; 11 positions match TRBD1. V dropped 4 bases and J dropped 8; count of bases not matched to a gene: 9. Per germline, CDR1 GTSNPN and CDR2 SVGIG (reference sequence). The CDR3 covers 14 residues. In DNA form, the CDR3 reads TGTGCCTGGAAGGCCGGGACAGGGGGTTGGGGCTACACCTTC. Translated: CAWKAGTGGWGYTF.

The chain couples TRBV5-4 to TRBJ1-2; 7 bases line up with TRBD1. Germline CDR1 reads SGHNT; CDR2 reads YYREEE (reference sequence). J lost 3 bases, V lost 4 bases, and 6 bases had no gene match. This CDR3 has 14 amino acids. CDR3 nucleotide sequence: TGTGCCAGCAGCCCCTCAACAGGGGACTATGGCTACACCTTC. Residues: CASSPSTGDYGYTF. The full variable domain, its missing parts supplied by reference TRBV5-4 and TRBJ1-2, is ETGVTQSPTHLIKTRGQQVTLRCSSQSGHNTVSWYQQALGQGPQFIFQYYREEENGRGNFPPRFSGLQFPNYSSELNVNALELDDSALYLCASSPSTGDYGYTFGSGTRLTVV.

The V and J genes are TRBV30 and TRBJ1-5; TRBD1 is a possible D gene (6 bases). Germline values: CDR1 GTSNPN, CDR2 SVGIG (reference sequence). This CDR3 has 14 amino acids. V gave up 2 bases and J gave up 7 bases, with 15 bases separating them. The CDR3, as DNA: TGTGCCTGGAGTAGGGGGGGCAGAGACCAGCCCCAGCATTTT. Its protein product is CAWSRGGRDQPQHF.

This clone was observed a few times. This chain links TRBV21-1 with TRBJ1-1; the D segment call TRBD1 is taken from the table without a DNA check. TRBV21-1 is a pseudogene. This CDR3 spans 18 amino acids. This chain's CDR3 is CASSTEGVLQGAWTEAFF. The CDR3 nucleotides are TGTGCCAGCAGCACAGAGGGGGTTTTACAGGGGGCGTGGACTGAAGCTTTCTTT.

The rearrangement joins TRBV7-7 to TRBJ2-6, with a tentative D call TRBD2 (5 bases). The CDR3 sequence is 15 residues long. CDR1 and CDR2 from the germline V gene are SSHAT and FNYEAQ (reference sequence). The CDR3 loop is CAVLLAHSGANVLTF. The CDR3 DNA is TGTGCTGTCCTTCTAGCACACTCTGGGGCCAACGTCCTGACTTTC. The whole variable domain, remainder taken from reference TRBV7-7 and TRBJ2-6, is GAGVSQSPRYKVTKRGQDVTLRCDPISSHATLYWYQQALGQGPEFLTYFNYEAQPDKSGLPSDRFSAERPEGSISTLTIQRTEQRDSAMYRCAVLLAHSGANVLTFGAGSRLTVL.

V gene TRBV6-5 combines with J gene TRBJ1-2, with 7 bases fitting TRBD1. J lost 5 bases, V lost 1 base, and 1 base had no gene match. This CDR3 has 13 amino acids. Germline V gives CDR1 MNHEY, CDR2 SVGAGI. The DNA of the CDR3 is TGTGCCAGCAGTTACTTACAGGGGTATGGCTACACCTTC. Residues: CASSYLQGYGYTF.

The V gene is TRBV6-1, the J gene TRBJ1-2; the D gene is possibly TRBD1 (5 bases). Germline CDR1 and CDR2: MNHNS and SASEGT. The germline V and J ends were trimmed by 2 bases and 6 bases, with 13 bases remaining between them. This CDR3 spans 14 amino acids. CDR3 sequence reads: CASSESGGSDGYTF. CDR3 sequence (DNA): TGTGCCAGCAGTGAATCTGGGGGGTCTGATGGCTACACCTTC.

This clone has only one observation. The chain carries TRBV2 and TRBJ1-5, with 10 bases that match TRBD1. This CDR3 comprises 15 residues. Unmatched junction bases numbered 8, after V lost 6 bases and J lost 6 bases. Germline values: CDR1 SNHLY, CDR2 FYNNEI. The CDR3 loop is CASREGGQGFQPQHF. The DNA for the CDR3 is TGTGCCAGCAGGGAGGGGGGACAGGGGTTTCAGCCCCAGCATTTT.

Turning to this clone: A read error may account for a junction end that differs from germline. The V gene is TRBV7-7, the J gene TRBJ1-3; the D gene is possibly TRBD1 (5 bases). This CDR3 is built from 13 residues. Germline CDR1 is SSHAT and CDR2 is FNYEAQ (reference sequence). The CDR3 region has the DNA TGTGCTAGCAGCGCTGGACACGGAAGGACCATATATTTT. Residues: CASSAGHGRTIYF.